Listed below are T cell receptor beta chains from one sample, sequenced in a study of blood T cell repertoires in COVID-19. Clones were sequenced by immunoSEQ multiplex PCR, and TCRdb holds only the in-frame ones, with some missing. The sample consists of a few hundred thousand clones, more than 70% of them appearing once. Sequencing used peripheral blood. The receptors here all came from a woman in her 50s with acute or convalescent COVID-19. Both conserved end residues are part of each CDR3. Each record gives: V gene, J gene, D gene, clone size, CDR3 protein, CDR3 DNA. D genes are given only for firm matches. A row's size may be missing; if present it is once, few, many or a size class.

V: TRBV7-3
J: TRBJ2-5
D: -
size: -
CDR3: CASSASLAAETQYF
DNA: TGTGCCAGCAGCGCATCACTAGCCGCAGAGACCCAGTACTTC

V: TRBV5-6
J: TRBJ2-3
D: TRBD2
size: -
CDR3: CASSSPGLAATDTQYF
DNA: TGTGCCAGCAGCTCCCCGGGACTAGCGGCCACAGATACGCAGTATTTT

V: TRBV7-3
J: TRBJ2-1
D: TRBD2
size: once
CDR3: CASSHDGTSANEQFF
DNA: TGTGCCAGCAGCCACGACGGGACTAGTGCCAATGAGCAGTTCTTC

V: TRBV28
J: TRBJ1-5
D: -
size: -
CDR3: CASSLPGNQPQHF
DNA: TGTGCCAGCAGTTTGCCAGGCAATCAGCCCCAGCATTTT

V: TRBV20-1
J: TRBJ2-4
D: -
size: -
CDR3: CSASPSETVTNIQYF
DNA: TGCAGTGCGAGTCCTAGCGAAACCGTGACAAACATTCAGTACTTC

V: TRBV28
J: TRBJ2-4
D: -
size: -
CDR3: CASRTGTKNIQYF
DNA: TGTGCCAGCAGGACGGGGACCAAAAACATTCAGTACTTC

V: TRBV15
J: TRBJ1-1
D: -
size: -
CDR3: CATSRDRAPEAFF
DNA: TGTGCCACCAGCAGAGACAGGGCCCCTGAAGCTTTCTTT

V: TRBV10-2
J: TRBJ2-7
D: TRBD1
size: -
CDR3: CATTDRSSYEQYF
DNA: TGCGCCACAACGGACAGGAGCTCCTACGAGCAGTACTTC

V: TRBV2
J: TRBJ2-1
D: TRBD2
size: -
CDR3: CASSVGLAGANEQFF
DNA: TGTGCCAGCAGCGTGGGACTAGCGGGGGCCAATGAGCAGTTCTTC

V: TRBV9
J: TRBJ2-7
D: TRBD1
size: -
CDR3: CASSSRAGTVSSYEQYF
DNA: TGTGCCAGCAGCTCGAGGGCCGGGACAGTTAGCTCCTACGAGCAGTACTTC

V: TRBV21-1
J: TRBJ2-1
D: -
size: -
CDR3: CASSKRLAGVIEQFF
DNA: TGTGCCAGCAGCAAAAGACTAGCGGGAGTGATTGAGCAGTTCTTC

V: TRBV27
J: TRBJ1-6
D: -
size: -
CDR3: CASSFFGNSPLHF
DNA: TGTGCCAGCAGTTTTTTCGGTAATTCACCCCTCCACTTT

V: TRBV6-5
J: TRBJ1-1
D: -
size: -
CDR3: CASSYSDNKAFF
DNA: TGTGCCAGCAGTTACTCCGACAACAAAGCTTTCTTT

V: TRBV5-1
J: TRBJ2-1
D: TRBD2
size: -
CDR3: CASSVGLAGGNNEQFF
DNA: TGCGCCAGCAGCGTGGGACTAGCTGGGGGAAACAATGAGCAGTTCTTC

V: TRBV5-1
J: TRBJ2-2
D: TRBD2
size: -
CDR3: CASRYYGTSGTKGFGELFF
DNA: TGCGCCAGCAGATATTACGGGACTAGCGGGACGAAAGGTTTCGGGGAGCTGTTTTTT

V: TRBV6-6
J: TRBJ1-4
D: TRBD1
size: -
CDR3: CASSQPGQGKEKLFF
DNA: TGTGCCAGCAGTCAGCCGGGACAGGGAAAAGAAAAACTGTTTTTT

V: TRBV27
J: TRBJ2-7
D: TRBD1
size: once
CDR3: CASSPWTGVSYEQYF
DNA: TGTGCCAGCAGCCCGTGGACAGGGGTTAGTTACGAGCAGTACTTC

V: TRBV2
J: TRBJ1-2
D: -
size: -
CDR3: CASSPNRRGSGYTF
DNA: TGTGCCAGCAGCCCAAATCGGCGGGGAAGCGGCTACACCTTC

V: TRBV15
J: TRBJ2-5
D: -
size: -
CDR3: CATSRQGETQYF
DNA: TGTGCCACCAGCAGGCAGGGAGAGACCCAGTACTTC

V: TRBV7-2
J: TRBJ2-1
D: TRBD1
size: -
CDR3: CASSQPRTGIYNEQFF
DNA: TGTGCCAGCAGCCAACCAAGGACAGGGATCTACAATGAGCAGTTCTTC

V: TRBV11-3
J: TRBJ1-2
D: TRBD1
size: -
CDR3: CASSLDEDRGPHGYTF
DNA: TGTGCCAGCAGCTTAGACGAGGACAGGGGACCCCATGGCTACACCTTC

V: TRBV7-8
J: TRBJ2-7
D: TRBD2
size: -
CDR3: CASSYPTGMGAGNSYEQYF
DNA: TGTGCCAGCAGCTATCCCACCGGGATGGGAGCGGGGAACTCCTACGAGCAGTACTTC